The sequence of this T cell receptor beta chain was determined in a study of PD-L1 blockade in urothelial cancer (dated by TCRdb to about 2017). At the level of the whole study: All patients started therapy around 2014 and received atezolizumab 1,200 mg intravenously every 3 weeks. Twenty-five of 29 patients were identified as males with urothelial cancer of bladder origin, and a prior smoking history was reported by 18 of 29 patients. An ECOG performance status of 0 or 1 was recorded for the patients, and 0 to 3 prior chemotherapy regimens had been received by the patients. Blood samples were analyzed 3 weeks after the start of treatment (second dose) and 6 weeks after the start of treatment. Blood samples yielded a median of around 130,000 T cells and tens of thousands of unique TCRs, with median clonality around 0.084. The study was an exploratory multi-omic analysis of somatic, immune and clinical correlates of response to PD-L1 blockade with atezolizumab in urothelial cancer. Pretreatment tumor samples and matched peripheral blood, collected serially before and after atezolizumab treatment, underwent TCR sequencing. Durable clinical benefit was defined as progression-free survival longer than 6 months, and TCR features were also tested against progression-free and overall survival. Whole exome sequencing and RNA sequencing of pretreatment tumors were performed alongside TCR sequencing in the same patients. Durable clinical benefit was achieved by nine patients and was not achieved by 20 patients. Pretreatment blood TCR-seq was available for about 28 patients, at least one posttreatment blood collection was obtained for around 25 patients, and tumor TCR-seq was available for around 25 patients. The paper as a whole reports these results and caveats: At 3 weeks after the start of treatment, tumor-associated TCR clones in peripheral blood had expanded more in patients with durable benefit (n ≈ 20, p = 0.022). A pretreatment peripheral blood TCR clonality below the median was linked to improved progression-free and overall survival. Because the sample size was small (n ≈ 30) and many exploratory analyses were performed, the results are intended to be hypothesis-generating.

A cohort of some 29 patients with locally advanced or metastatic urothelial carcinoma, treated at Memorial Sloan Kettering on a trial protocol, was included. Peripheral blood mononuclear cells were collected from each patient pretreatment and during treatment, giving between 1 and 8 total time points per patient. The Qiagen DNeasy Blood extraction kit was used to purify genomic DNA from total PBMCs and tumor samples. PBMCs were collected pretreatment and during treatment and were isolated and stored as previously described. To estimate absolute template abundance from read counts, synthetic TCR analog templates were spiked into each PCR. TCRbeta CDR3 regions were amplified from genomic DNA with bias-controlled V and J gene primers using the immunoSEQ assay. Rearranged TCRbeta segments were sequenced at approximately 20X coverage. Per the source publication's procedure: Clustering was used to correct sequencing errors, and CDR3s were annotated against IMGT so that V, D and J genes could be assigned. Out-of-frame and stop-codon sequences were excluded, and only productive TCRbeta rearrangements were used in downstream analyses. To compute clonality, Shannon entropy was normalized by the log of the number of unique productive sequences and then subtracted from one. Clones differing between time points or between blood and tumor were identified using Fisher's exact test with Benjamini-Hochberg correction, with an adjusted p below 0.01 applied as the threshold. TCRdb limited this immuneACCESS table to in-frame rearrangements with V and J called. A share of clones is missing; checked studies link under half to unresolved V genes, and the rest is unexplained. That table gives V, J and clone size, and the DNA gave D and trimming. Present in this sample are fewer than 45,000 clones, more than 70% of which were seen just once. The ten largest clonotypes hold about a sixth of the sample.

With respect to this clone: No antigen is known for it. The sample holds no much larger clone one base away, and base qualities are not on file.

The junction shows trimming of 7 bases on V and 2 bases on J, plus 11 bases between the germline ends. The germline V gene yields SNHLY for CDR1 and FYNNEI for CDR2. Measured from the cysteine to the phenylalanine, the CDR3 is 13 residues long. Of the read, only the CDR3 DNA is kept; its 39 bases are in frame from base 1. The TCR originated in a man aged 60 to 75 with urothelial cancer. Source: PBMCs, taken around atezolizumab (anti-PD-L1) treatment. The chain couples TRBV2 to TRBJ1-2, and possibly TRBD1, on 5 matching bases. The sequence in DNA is TGTGCCAGCATTCAGGGACTCAACTATGGCTACACCTTC. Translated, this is CASIQGLNYGYTF.